The following is a TCR beta chain sequence with its context. Seattle participants joined during active infection and were tracked over time. The CDR3 spans 16 residues. Trimming left V 0 bases short and J 1 base short, with 10 bases between. CDR1 SGHNT and CDR2 YYREEE come from the germline V gene (reference sequence). Per the study methods: It was from reference gene primer amplification that nucleated cell counts were estimated. The table came from immunoSEQ multiplex PCR; TCRdb's copy has only in-frame clones and leaves some out. The V and J calls and clone size are taken from that table; D and trimming were inferred from the DNA. The profile covers some 300,000 clones, with around 88% appearing a single time and around 13% taken by the ten largest. These data originate in a study of blood T cell repertoires in COVID-19. On the study more broadly: Sites in the United States, Italy and Spain provided acute and convalescent COVID-19 samples. T cells, B-cell-depleted T cells, or PBMCs provided the cDNA or gDNA that served as material.

The clonotype comes from a woman in her sixties or seventies with COVID-19, enrolled during active disease. The sample taken for sequencing was peripheral blood. The rearrangement joins TRBV5-4 to TRBJ1-4; D perhaps matches TRBD1 (5 bases). The CDR3 here is CASSLGGGLTNEKLFF. The CDR3 region has the DNA TGTGCCAGCAGCTTGGGGGGCGGATTAACTAATGAAAAACTGTTTTTT.